This T cell receptor beta chain was recorded in a study of control samples from healthy donors and cancer patients. V was clipped by 2 bases and J by 3 bases, with 5 bases between them. The CDR3 consists of 13 residues. Per germline, CDR1 SEHNR and CDR2 FQNEAQ (reference sequence). The repertoire was sequenced with immunoSEQ multiplex PCR; TCRdb's copy has only in-frame clones and lacks some. The table includes 85,000 to 95,000 clones, roughly nine tenths detected once. The gene calls are TRBV7-9 and TRBJ1-5; D uncertain. The sequenced sample consisted of blood. This sequence originates from a woman aged 25 to 39 in good health. CDR3 sequence (DNA): TGTGCCAGCAGCTTAACATCCAATCAGCCCCAGCATTTT. Translation gives CASSLTSNQPQHF.